The rows below give T cell receptor beta chains drawn from one sample of a study of shared clonotypes between healthy human individuals. TCRdb keeps only in-frame clones here, not all; method: immunoSEQ multiplex PCR. The sample has roughly 890,000 clones, almost 95% seen once; the top ten hold 24%. Sequencing used naive CD8+ T cells sorted from blood. The source is a young man in good health. Each CDR3 is given with its conserved first and last residue. Fields, in order: CDR3 protein, CDR3 DNA, J gene, clone size, V gene, D gene. A D gene is named only where the DNA matches it firmly. Clone size is given for some rows only: seen once, a few or many times, or a class if the clone is expanded.

CDR3 protein: CASSFISPADEQYF
CDR3 DNA: TGTGCCAGCAGTTTTATTTCGCCGGCTGACGAGCAGTACTTC
J gene: TRBJ2-7
clone size: -
V gene: TRBV28
D gene: -

CDR3 protein: CSVETSPYEQYF
CDR3 DNA: TGCAGCGTTGAGACCTCTCCCTACGAGCAGTACTTC
J gene: TRBJ2-7
clone size: -
V gene: TRBV29-1
D gene: -

CDR3 protein: CASSYVGALDEQYF
CDR3 DNA: TGTGCCAGCAGTTACGTCGGGGCGTTAGACGAGCAGTACTTC
J gene: TRBJ2-7
clone size: -
V gene: TRBV6-5
D gene: -

CDR3 protein: CASSFVSLNTEAFF
CDR3 DNA: TGCGCCAGCAGCTTCGTCAGCCTGAACACTGAAGCTTTCTTT
J gene: TRBJ1-1
clone size: -
V gene: TRBV5-1
D gene: -

CDR3 protein: CASSAEMDSYNEQFF
CDR3 DNA: TGTGCCAGCAGCGCCGAAATGGACTCCTACAATGAGCAGTTCTTC
J gene: TRBJ2-1
clone size: -
V gene: TRBV9
D gene: -

CDR3 protein: CASSVEGQDDYEQYF
CDR3 DNA: TGTGCCAGCAGCGTAGAGGGCCAGGATGACTACGAGCAGTACTTC
J gene: TRBJ2-7
clone size: -
V gene: TRBV9
D gene: -

CDR3 protein: CSVEDRGETYEQYF
CDR3 DNA: TGCAGCGTTGAAGACAGGGGGGAAACCTACGAGCAGTACTTC
J gene: TRBJ2-7
clone size: -
V gene: TRBV29-1
D gene: -

CDR3 protein: CASGAGPSSYEQYF
CDR3 DNA: TGTGCCAGTGGGGCCGGGCCGAGCTCCTACGAGCAGTACTTC
J gene: TRBJ2-7
clone size: once
V gene: TRBV19
D gene: -

CDR3 protein: CASSLEPGQGSTEAFF
CDR3 DNA: TGTGCCAGCAGCTTAGAGCCGGGACAGGGATCCACTGAAGCTTTCTTT
J gene: TRBJ1-1
clone size: -
V gene: TRBV7-9
D gene: TRBD1

CDR3 protein: CASRGLGGSGNTIYF
CDR3 DNA: TGCGCCAGCAGGGGCCTTGGCGGCTCTGGAAACACCATATATTTT
J gene: TRBJ1-3
clone size: many
V gene: TRBV10-2
D gene: -

CDR3 protein: CASSLVPPNTEAFF
CDR3 DNA: TGTGCCAGCAGCTTAGTACCTCCGAACACTGAAGCTTTCTTT
J gene: TRBJ1-1
clone size: -
V gene: TRBV7-9
D gene: -

CDR3 protein: CASSLVGMNTEAFF
CDR3 DNA: TGTGCCAGCAGCTTGGTAGGTATGAACACTGAAGCTTTCTTT
J gene: TRBJ1-1
clone size: -
V gene: TRBV5-4
D gene: -

CDR3 protein: CASSLDWLGQGVGETQYF
CDR3 DNA: TGTGCCAGCAGCTTAGATTGGTTGGGACAGGGAGTTGGAGAGACCCAGTACTTC
J gene: TRBJ2-5
clone size: -
V gene: TRBV11-2
D gene: TRBD1

CDR3 protein: CASSLLNRETQYF
CDR3 DNA: TGTGCCAGTAGTCTCTTAAATCGCGAGACCCAGTACTTC
J gene: TRBJ2-5
clone size: -
V gene: TRBV19
D gene: -

CDR3 protein: CASSLKPRPGYEQYF
CDR3 DNA: TGTGCCAGCAGTTTAAAACCCCGGCCAGGTTACGAGCAGTACTTC
J gene: TRBJ2-7
clone size: -
V gene: TRBV27
D gene: -

CDR3 protein: CASTVTGLTNTEAFF
CDR3 DNA: TGTGCCAGTACTGTGACAGGACTAACGAACACTGAAGCTTTCTTT
J gene: TRBJ1-1
clone size: -
V gene: TRBV19
D gene: -

CDR3 protein: CASSQGAGTDTQYF
CDR3 DNA: TGTGCCAGCAGCCAGGGGGCGGGCACAGATACGCAGTATTTT
J gene: TRBJ2-3
clone size: -
V gene: TRBV7-9
D gene: TRBD1

CDR3 protein: CASSHGQFNTGELFF
CDR3 DNA: TGTGCCAGCAGTCATGGACAGTTCAACACCGGGGAGCTGTTTTTT
J gene: TRBJ2-2
clone size: -
V gene: TRBV2
D gene: -

CDR3 protein: CASSLKTSGKETQYF
CDR3 DNA: TGTGCCAGCAGCTTAAAGACTAGCGGTAAAGAGACCCAGTACTTC
J gene: TRBJ2-5
clone size: -
V gene: TRBV7-9
D gene: TRBD2

CDR3 protein: CASRQNFDTLGADYEQYF
CDR3 DNA: TGCGCCAGCAGACAAAACTTTGACACGCTTGGGGCGGACTACGAGCAGTACTTC
J gene: TRBJ2-7
clone size: -
V gene: TRBV5-1
D gene: -

CDR3 protein: CASSGGLANEQFF
CDR3 DNA: TGTGCCAGCAGCGGGGGACTAGCAAATGAGCAGTTCTTC
J gene: TRBJ2-1
clone size: -
V gene: TRBV25-1
D gene: TRBD2

CDR3 protein: CASSSLNDRVEKLFF
CDR3 DNA: TGTGCCAGCAGCTCGCTAAATGACAGGGTAGAAAAACTGTTTTTT
J gene: TRBJ1-4
clone size: -
V gene: TRBV5-4
D gene: TRBD1

CDR3 protein: CASSDGSLQYF
CDR3 DNA: TGTGCCAGCAGTGACGGGAGTTTGCAGTACTTC
J gene: TRBJ2-7
clone size: -
V gene: TRBV2
D gene: -

CDR3 protein: CASSVYSSPFYEQYF
CDR3 DNA: TGTGCCAGCAGCGTCTACTCTTCCCCTTTTTACGAGCAGTACTTC
J gene: TRBJ2-7
clone size: -
V gene: TRBV27
D gene: -

CDR3 protein: CASSLFGNTGELFF
CDR3 DNA: TGTGCCAGCAGCTTATTCGGGAACACCGGGGAGCTGTTTTTT
J gene: TRBJ2-2
clone size: -
V gene: TRBV7-8
D gene: -

CDR3 protein: CASRGQGLYYEQYF
CDR3 DNA: TGTGCCAGCAGAGGGCAGGGTCTCTACTACGAGCAGTACTTC
J gene: TRBJ2-7
clone size: -
V gene: TRBV27
D gene: -

CDR3 protein: CASSFSEQGTNEKLFF
CDR3 DNA: TGTGCCAGCAGCTTCAGTGAACAGGGCACTAATGAAAAACTGTTTTTT
J gene: TRBJ1-4
clone size: once
V gene: TRBV5-6
D gene: -

CDR3 protein: CSVGGLNEQFF
CDR3 DNA: TGCAGCGTTGGGGGGCTGAATGAGCAGTTCTTC
J gene: TRBJ2-1
clone size: -
V gene: TRBV29-1
D gene: -

CDR3 protein: CASSPLGTSYSDEQFF
CDR3 DNA: TGTGCCAGCAGCCCCTTAGGGACTAGCTATTCCGATGAGCAGTTCTTC
J gene: TRBJ2-1
clone size: -
V gene: TRBV14
D gene: TRBD2

CDR3 protein: CASSRTGVWTEAFF
CDR3 DNA: TGTGCCAGCAGTAGGACAGGGGTTTGGACTGAAGCTTTCTTT
J gene: TRBJ1-1
clone size: -
V gene: TRBV27
D gene: TRBD1